Below, 2 T cell receptor beta chains from the same sample are listed, as sequenced in a study of T cells in Graves' hyperthyroidism and ophthalmopathy. TCR beta CDR3 regions were amplified from RNA. An initial round of RT-PCR targeting the TCR CDR3 relied on the HTBI primer set. TCRdb itself ran the multiplex PCR reads through MiXCR, one entry per CDR3 protein. The sample lists some 420,000 distinct CDR3 sequences; roughly an eighth were seen once. Specimen: blood. Receptor source: a woman aged 18 to 35 with Graves' hyperthyroidism.

The chain combines TRBV6-1 with TRBJ1-1, with unresolved D. The CDR3 totals 10 residues. V was clipped by 7 bases and J by 4 bases, with 4 bases between them. Germline V gene data show CDR1 as MNHNS and CDR2 as SASEGT. The CDR3 DNA reads TGTGCCAGCAAAGCCACTGAAGCTTTCTTT. Its translation: CASKATEAFF.

The rearrangement joins TRBV15 to TRBJ2-2; maybe TRBD1 (5 bases). Trimming cost V 0 bases and J 9 bases, with 14 bases left between them. The length of the CDR3 is 15 residues. CDR1 and CDR2 (germline): LNHNV, YYDKDF (reference sequence). The CDR3 reads CATSRDSFRARELFF. CDR3 bases: TGTGCCACCAGCAGAGATTCCTTCAGGGCTAGGGAGCTGTTTTTT.